This TCR beta chain is from a study of blood T cell repertoires in COVID-19. This clone was seen a handful of times. The CDR3 length is 14 residues. The V and J ends lost 11 bases and 3 bases respectively, with 19 bases between them. Germline CDR1 and CDR2: MNHEY and SVGAGI. Produced via immunoSEQ multiplex PCR; TCRdb's table is partial and in-frame only. The sample records under 70,000 clones, less than 85% being singletons. The sequenced sample was peripheral blood. The chain uses TRBV6-5 and TRBJ1-1; tentative D call: TRBD1 (5 bases). The sequence came from a woman in her 70s with acute or convalescent COVID-19. CDR3 sequence (DNA): TGTGCCGTGATACTTGGAGGGGCGCACACTGAAGCTTTCTTT. Translating gives CAVILGGAHTEAFF.